Reported below is one TCR beta chain. This sample was taken from a study of T-cell memory formation after mild COVID-19. Germline loops: CDR1 LNHDA, CDR2 SQIVND (reference sequence). The CDR3 extends over 14 amino acids. V gave up 2 bases and J gave up 8 bases, with 13 bases separating them. TCRdb independently ran MiXCR on the 5' RACE reads; one entry per CDR3 protein. The sample consists of around 500,000 distinct CDR3 sequences, 15% to 20% of them appearing once. This chain connects TRBV19 to TRBJ2-1, with TRBD2 as a possible D gene (5 bases). This TCR was recovered from an adult woman who had mild COVID-19 (a few samples of this study predate the infection). Cell type and time point are not known. Sequencing was carried out using PBMCs or a T cell subset sorted from them (not recorded which). The CDR3 here is CASSIIRGSDEQFF. The CDR3 DNA reads as TGTGCCAGTAGTATAATTAGAGGGAGCGATGAGCAGTTCTTC.